This record concerns one T cell receptor beta chain sequence. The CDR3 length is 16 residues. This specimen belongs to a study of blood T cell repertoires in COVID-19. Study context: Researchers got acute and convalescent COVID-19 samples from the United States, Italy and Spain. The cDNA or gDNA used as material had been derived from T cells, B-cell-depleted T cells, or PBMCs.

Authors' analysis steps: Researchers report that nucleated cell counts were estimated from reference gene primer amplification. Some clones are missing from TCRdb's copy, which holds only in-frame ones; the method was immunoSEQ multiplex PCR. V, J and clone size are those of that table, while D and trimming were read from the DNA. The sample yields under 150,000 clones, about four fifths seen once. This receptor was identified in a woman aged 40-49 years with acute or convalescent COVID-19. Sequencing was performed on peripheral blood. The chain uses TRBV21-1 and TRBJ1-6. TRBV21-1 is a pseudogene segment. The CDR3 DNA reads TGTGCCAGCAGCAAAAGGGAAGGGACTACGTATGCACCCCTCCACTTT. Translation gives CASSKREGTTYAPLHF.